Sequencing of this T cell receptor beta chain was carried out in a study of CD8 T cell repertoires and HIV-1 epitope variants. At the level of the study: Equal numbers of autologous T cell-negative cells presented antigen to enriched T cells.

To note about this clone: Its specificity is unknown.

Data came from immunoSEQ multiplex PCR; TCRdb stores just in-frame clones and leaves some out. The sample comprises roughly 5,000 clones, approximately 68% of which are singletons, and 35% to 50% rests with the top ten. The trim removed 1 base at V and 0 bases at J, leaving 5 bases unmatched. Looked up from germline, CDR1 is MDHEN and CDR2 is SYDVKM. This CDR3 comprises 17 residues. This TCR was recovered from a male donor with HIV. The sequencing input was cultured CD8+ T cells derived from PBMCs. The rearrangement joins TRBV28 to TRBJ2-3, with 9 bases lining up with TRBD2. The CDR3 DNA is TGTGCCAGCAGTTTATATGACGGGACTAGCAGCACAGATACGCAGTATTTT. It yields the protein CASSLYDGTSSTDTQYF.